The clone carrying this TCR beta chain was counted a single time. TCRdb's table, derived via immunoSEQ multiplex PCR, lists solely in-frame clones and lacks some. The sample holds roughly 550,000 clones, roughly 95% seen once. The sample comes from a study of shared clonotypes between healthy human individuals. Positive CCR7 selection of CD45RO-negative cells yielded the naive CD8 cells, and terminally differentiated effector memory CD45RA+ cells were excluded. Trimming took off 6 bases at V and 1 base at J, with 21 bases between the two ends. Germline CDR1 MDHEN, CDR2 SYDVKM. This CDR3 spans 17 amino acids.

This TCR was sampled from a woman aged 25 to 45 in good health. This chain joins TRBV28 and TRBJ1-1, with a possible D match to TRBD1 (5 bases). Material: naive CD8+ T cells sorted from blood. CDR3 in DNA: TGTGCCAGCAGGAACACGGGATGGGGGGAAGGGAACACTGAAGCTTTCTTT. Protein product: CASRNTGWGEGNTEAFF.